These 3 T cell receptor beta chains were all obtained from the same sample, sequenced in a study of T cell repertoires in cytomegalovirus infection. A single record per CDR3 protein comes from TCRdb applying MiXCR to the reads. The data hold approximately 630,000 distinct CDR3 sequences, with 20% to 25% observed a single time. Sequencing was done on a sample of CD8+ T cells from PBMCs. These receptors originate from a human donor in good health (CMV status not recorded). Some clones in this sample may be carry-over from other donors' samples.

The chain has TRBV7-8 and TRBJ2-2; 7 positions match TRBD1. J lost 1 base, V lost 7 bases, and 12 bases had no gene match. The germline gives CDR1 SGHVS, CDR2 FQNEAQ. The CDR3 is 17 amino acids. The chain's CDR3 is CASTPHPGTVNTGELFF. CDR3 DNA: TGTGCCAGCACACCACATCCCGGGACAGTGAACACCGGGGAGCTGTTTTTT.

This clonotype showed up many times. The chain carries TRBV4-1 and TRBJ2-5; 9 nucleotides agree with TRBD1. Trimming removed 5 bases from V and 2 bases from J; junction bases left unmatched: 9. Germline V CDR1 and CDR2: MGHRA, YSYEKL. The CDR3 contains 16 residues. CDR3 bases: TGCGCCAGCAGCACCCGACAGGGGGGACTGCAAGAGACCCAGTACTTC. Protein: CASSTRQGGLQETQYF.

The chain is built from TRBV27 and TRBJ2-7; D not resolved. The CDR3 runs 10 residues. V lost 8 bases and J lost 3, with 5 bases in between. Per germline, CDR1 MNHEY and CDR2 SMNVEV (reference sequence). This chain's CDR3 is CASGNYEQYF. DNA for the CDR3: TGTGCCAGCGGGAACTACGAGCAGTACTTC.